The T cell receptor (beta chain) under discussion was sequenced for a study of T cells in Graves' hyperthyroidism and ophthalmopathy. Overall study context: The blood sample was taken at first diagnosis, before treatment began. Study-level results: In blood, most of the thyroid clonotypes expanded above 0.001 were also present.

TCR beta CDR3 sequences were amplified from RNA transcripts. First-round RT-PCR of the TCR CDR3 relied on the HTBI primer set. TCRdb ran MiXCR on the multiplex PCR reads and lists one entry per CDR3 protein. The sample records some 720,000 distinct CDR3 sequences, roughly 17% being singletons. Newly diagnosed patients aged 18 to 65 had hyperthyroidism of under 2 months' duration. Diagnoses used clinical symptoms, serum thyroxine and TRAb, thyroid ultrasound and orbital computed tomography. Trimming stripped 5 bases from V and 2 bases from J, with 6 bases between. The CDR3 sequence is 13 residues long. Germline loops: CDR1 MDHEN, CDR2 SYDVKM. This clonotype was recorded at least ten times. Its specificity is not known.

This rearrangement joins TRBV28 to TRBJ2-2; D is unresolved. The receptor comes from a man younger than 35 with Graves' hyperthyroidism. The specimen was blood. The CDR3 DNA is TGTGCCAGCAGTCAAACAAACACCGGGGAGCTGTTTTTT. It encodes CASSQTNTGELFF.